Sequencing of this T cell receptor beta chain was carried out in a study of CD8+CD57+ T cells in acquired aplastic anemia. At the level of the study: Healthy donor CD4+ cell samples had a mean of about 10 million reads. Study results and caveats: Patients shared some 30 CD8+ CDR3 sequences with controls.

As for this clonotype: The antigen is not known.

The template used for profiling TCR beta VDJ and CDR3 was genomic DNA. Using its own MiXCR run on the reads, TCRdb lists one record per CDR3 protein. This table has around 200,000 distinct CDR3 sequences, roughly 56% appearing once. This CDR3 spans 14 amino acids. The V gene end was trimmed by 1 base and the J gene end by 2 bases; junction bases not matched to a gene: 4. Germline CDR1 and CDR2: DFQATT and SNEGSKA (reference sequence). Sequencing was carried out using sorted CD4+, CD8+, or CD8+CD57+ T cells (not recorded which) from PBMCs. The clonotype originates from a human donor in good health, serving as a control. The chain uses TRBV20-1 and TRBJ2-7; 8 nucleotides line up with TRBD2. CDR3 sequence: CSARVSGSAYEQYF. CDR3 nucleotide sequence: TGCAGTGCTAGAGTAAGCGGGAGTGCCTACGAGCAGTACTTC.